This TCR beta chain is from a study of regulatory T cells in long-lasting Graves disease. The study, taken as a whole, reports: Analysis covered peripheral blood alone, not thyroid tissue.

This clonotype occurred many times. The antigen remains unidentified. Sequencing libraries for TCR beta were prepared with iRepertoire HTBI primers and Arm-PCR of CDR3 regions. TCRdb re-called the multiplex PCR reads through MiXCR, storing one row per CDR3 protein. The data contain approximately 270,000 distinct CDR3 sequences, approximately 20% of them singletons. This sample's time point: newly diagnosed GD, antithyroid drugs for less than 3 months. PBMCs were the source of the RNA used for TCR sequencing. These data were likewise used in another study, on T cells in Graves' hyperthyroidism and ophthalmopathy. From that study: An initial round of RT-PCR targeting the TCR CDR3 relied on the HTBI primer set. Onset of ophthalmopathy came a median approximately 6.9 months after the model predicted it.

This TCR was recovered from a woman between 25 and 40 years old with Graves disease. Sequencing was performed on peripheral blood mononuclear cells (PBMCs), taken at new diagnosis, from a patient treated with antithyroid drugs.

Written as DNA, the CDR3 is TGTGCCACCAGTGACTCCCCTGACAGGGCTAACTATGGCTACACCTTC. It specifies CATSDSPDRANYGYTF. The V gene is TRBV24-1, the J gene TRBJ1-2; 7 bases fit TRBD1. Germline V gene lookup returns CDR1 KGHDR and CDR2 SFDVKD. The CDR3 extends over 16 amino acids. The V and J ends lost 4 bases and 0 bases, in that order; junction bases with no gene match: 7.